This T cell receptor beta chain was sequenced for a study of blood T cell repertoires in COVID-19. For the study at large: COVID-19 samples collected from the United States, Italy and Spain covered acute and convalescent phases.

V lost 1 base, J lost 2 bases, and 8 bases stayed unmatched. This CDR3 has 17 residues. CDR1 SNHLY and CDR2 FYNNEI come from the germline V gene. In the authors' workflow: Reference gene primer amplification gave nucleated cell count estimates. TCRdb's copy holds only in-frame clones and misses some; the assay was immunoSEQ multiplex PCR. Clonal size and the V and J genes are those of that table, whereas D and trimming came from the DNA. The data show about 110,000 clones, approximately 82% seen once. This TCR was recovered from a woman aged 70-85 years with acute or convalescent COVID-19. Material: peripheral blood. This chain uses TRBV2 with TRBJ2-7, with 10 bases matching TRBD2. DNA of the CDR3: TGTGCCAGCAGTGAAGGGATAGCGGGAGGAGAACCCTACGAGCAGTACTTC. Protein product: CASSEGIAGGEPYEQYF.